A single sample is the source of the 26 T cell receptor beta chains below, sequenced in a study of blood T cell repertoires in COVID-19. Here immunoSEQ multiplex PCR was the method, and the copy in TCRdb shows in-frame clones only, minus some. The top ten clones hold more than 0.75% of a sample with around 260,000 clones, around nine tenths of them seen once. Specimen: peripheral blood. The origin of the receptors is a man aged 25 to 40 with acute or convalescent COVID-19.

V gene TRBV9 combines with J gene TRBJ2-5; 8 positions match TRBD2. V shed 4 bases and J 4 bases; nucleotides not matched to a gene: 3. In germline, CDR1 is SGDLS, CDR2 YYNGEE. The CDR3 has 13 amino acids. CDR3 bases: TGTGCCAGCAGCTTGGGACTAGGAGAGACCCAGTACTTC. Translating it yields CASSLGLGETQYF.

The chain employs TRBV5-1 and TRBJ2-3; D not certain. Per germline, CDR1 SGHRS and CDR2 YFSETQ. V was shortened by 4 bases and J by 5 bases, with 8 bases between the two germline ends. This CDR3 has 12 amino acids. CDR3 loop: CASSRSQDTQYF. CDR3 bases: TGCGCCAGCAGCCGTAGCCAAGATACGCAGTATTTT.

In this sample, this clone turned up a few times. The V and J genes are TRBV5-1 and TRBJ1-1; possibly TRBD1 for D (6 bases). V was clipped by 4 bases and J by 9 bases, with 16 bases between them. The germline CDR1 and CDR2 sequences are SGHRS and YFSETQ. The CDR3 runs to 13 residues. CDR3 in DNA: TGCGCCAGCAGCGATCCGGGACATATTAAAGCTTTCTTT. Translating it yields CASSDPGHIKAFF. The full variable domain, with the rest looked up from reference TRBV5-1 and TRBJ1-1, is KAGVTQTPRYLIKTRGQQVTLSCSPISGHRSVSWYQQTPGQGLQFLFEYFSETQRNKGNFPGRFSGRQFSNSRSEMNVSTLELGDSALYLCASSDPGHIKAFFGQGTRLTVV.

The rearrangement links TRBV27 to TRBJ2-7, with D unresolved. This CDR3 has 14 residues. Trimming took off 3 bases at V and 0 bases at J, with 9 bases between the two ends. CDR1 and CDR2 from the germline V gene are MNHEY and SMNVEV (reference sequence). CDR3 protein: CASSLWQDSYEQYF. In DNA, the CDR3 is TGTGCCAGCAGTTTGTGGCAGGACTCCTACGAGCAGTACTTC.

V is TRBV14 and J is TRBJ2-3; 8 bases match TRBD2. V was clipped by 4 bases and J by 0 bases; unmatched bases: 6. CDR1 SGHDN and CDR2 FVKESK come from the germline V gene. The CDR3 is 16 amino acids. The CDR3 DNA reads as TGTGCCAGCAGCCCTCGGCGGGGGGTAAGCACAGATACGCAGTATTTT. Translation: CASSPRRGVSTDTQYF.

This chain connects TRBV7-9 to TRBJ1-3, with D unclear. V gave up 5 bases and J gave up 0 bases, with 8 bases separating them. The CDR3 has 14 residues. Per the germline V gene, CDR1 is SEHNR and CDR2 is FQNEAQ (reference sequence). The CDR3 DNA reads as TGTGCCAGCAGCCGCCAGGTCTCTGGAAACACCATATATTTT. This sequence encodes CASSRQVSGNTIYF.

V and J are TRBV5-4 and TRBJ1-2; 7 bases are shared with TRBD1. There are 14 residues in the CDR3. V trimming: 4 bases; J trimming: 4 bases; junction bases outside the gene matches: 7. Germline V gives CDR1 SGHNT, CDR2 YYREEE (reference sequence). CDR3 amino acids: CASSPGTAVYGYTF. In nucleotides, the CDR3 is TGTGCCAGCAGCCCAGGGACAGCAGTCTATGGCTACACCTTC.

V gene TRBV18 combines with J gene TRBJ1-6; D is unclear. Trimming stripped 3 bases from V and 5 bases from J, with 11 bases between. The CDR3 contains 15 residues. Germline V gene sequence: CDR1 KGHSH, CDR2 LQKENI. CDR3 amino acids: CASSPSRGDNSPLHF. The CDR3 DNA is TGTGCCAGCTCACCGAGCCGGGGAGATAATTCACCCCTCCACTTT.

This clone has at least ten counts. V gene TRBV2 combines with J gene TRBJ2-2; 9 bases are a match to TRBD1. From germline, CDR1 is SNHLY and CDR2 FYNNEI. The CDR3 covers 15 residues. Unmatched junction bases numbered 7, after V lost 4 bases and J lost 7 bases. The CDR3, as DNA: TGTGCCAGCAGTGCGGGACAGGGTTACGGCGGGGAGCTGTTTTTT. Protein product: CASSAGQGYGGELFF.

J is TRBJ1-4 and V is TRBV15, with no clear D. Trimming removed 1 base at V and 5 bases at J, with 11 bases between. The CDR3 spans 15 residues. Germline values: CDR1 LNHNV, CDR2 YYDKDF (reference sequence). The CDR3 nucleotides read TGTGCCACCAGCAGAGGTGTGCGGGAGAATGAAAAACTGTTTTTT. It translates to CATSRGVRENEKLFF.

The chain has TRBV6-2 or TRBV6-3 and TRBJ1-2, with 11 bases fitting TRBD1. Trimming removed 5 bases from V and 6 bases from J; junction bases left unmatched: 5. CDR1 and CDR2 (germline): MNHEY, SVGEGT. The length of the CDR3 is 14 residues. The CDR3 region has the DNA TGTGCCAGCAGTCGGGACAGGGGGGTCGATGGCTACACCTTC. It encodes CASSRDRGVDGYTF.

V usage is TRBV28 and J usage is TRBJ1-5; weak D call: TRBD1 (5 bases). CDR1 and CDR2 (germline): MDHEN, SYDVKM. V shed 5 bases and J shed 4 bases, with 12 bases lying between them. CDR3 length: 14 residues. The CDR3 loop is CASSAGTLNQPQHF. The CDR3 region has the DNA TGTGCCAGCAGTGCCGGGACTTTAAATCAGCCCCAGCATTTT.

This clone came up a few times. V and J are TRBV6-5 and TRBJ2-7; D possibly corresponds to TRBD1 (5 bases). The CDR3 runs 12 residues. CDR1 is MNHEY, CDR2 SVGAGI, per germline. The V end was cut by 5 bases, the J end by 3 bases, with 8 bases between. The CDR3 DNA reads TGTGCCAGCAGTACGACAGTCTACGAGCAGTACTTC. This encodes CASSTTVYEQYF.

This chain connects TRBV19 to TRBJ1-1, with 9 bases lining up with TRBD1. Germline V lookup: CDR1 LNHDA, CDR2 SQIVND (reference sequence). CDR3 size: 18 residues. The junction had 13 bases not matched to a gene; V was cut back by 4 bases and J by 1 base. The CDR3: CASSTPRGQGLGNTEAFF. CDR3 nucleotides: TGTGCCAGTAGTACGCCCAGGGGACAGGGTTTGGGGAACACTGAAGCTTTCTTT.

J is TRBJ1-5 and V is TRBV5-3; D gene ambiguous. TRBV5-3 carries the ORF label, with uncertain function. This CDR3 has 15 amino acids. V was shortened by 0 bases and J by 9 bases, with 16 bases between the two germline ends. The CDR3 nucleotides read TGTGCCAGAAGCTTGGCTTACAGACTATTACGGCCCCAGCATTTT. This sequence encodes CARSLAYRLLRPQHF.

This clone was seen a single time. V and J are TRBV4-1 and TRBJ1-6; D is uncertain. Between the trimmed V and J ends, which lost 3 bases and 8 bases, there was a span of 20 bases. The CDR3 contains 17 residues. Germline CDR1 reads MGHRA; CDR2 reads YSYEKL. DNA for the CDR3: TGCGCCAGCAGCCACAGAGGTTCGAAACGTGCGGATTCACCCCTCCACTTT. Amino acid sequence: CASSHRGSKRADSPLHF.

The rearrangement links TRBV6-4 to TRBJ1-5; no firm D call. CDR1 is MRHNA, CDR2 SNTAGT, per germline. The CDR3 covers 14 residues. The germline V and J ends were trimmed by 4 bases and 6 bases, with 13 bases remaining between them. CDR3 region: CASSVEGGAQPQHF. The CDR3, as DNA: TGTGCCAGCAGTGTGGAGGGAGGAGCTCAGCCCCAGCATTTT.

This clone was recorded only once. The gene calls are TRBV6-1 and TRBJ1-5; 12 nucleotides match TRBD1. Germline CDR1 is MNHNS and CDR2 is SASEGT. The length of the CDR3 is 16 residues. V shed 4 bases, J shed 6 bases, and the junction held 7 bases outside the gene matches. CDR3 protein: CASSARDRGLGQPQHF. In DNA form, the CDR3 reads TGTGCCAGCAGTGCCCGGGACAGGGGGCTTGGTCAGCCCCAGCATTTT.

This clone was counted only a few times. The chain has TRBV27 and TRBJ1-3, with no clear D. Germline-derived CDR1 and CDR2 are MNHEY and SMNVEV (reference sequence). CDR3 length equals 13 residues. Between the trimmed V and J ends, which lost 5 bases and 4 bases, there was a span of 9 bases. CDR3 residues: CASSPAQGNTIYF. CDR3 DNA sequence: TGTGCCAGCAGTCCAGCGCAGGGAAACACCATATATTTT.

This clone was counted only a few times. The rearrangement joins TRBV6-6 to TRBJ1-4; a possible D gene is TRBD1 (5 bases). Trimming cost V 4 bases and J 7 bases, with 19 bases left between them. The CDR3 extends over 16 amino acids. Germline V CDR1 and CDR2: MNHNY, SVGAGI (reference sequence). CDR3 bases: TGTGCCAGCAGTTCCCCTGGGGGGGAGAGTCGTGAAAAACTGTTTTTT. Its translation: CASSSPGGESREKLFF.

V usage is TRBV6-6 and J usage is TRBJ1-5, with a weak D call TRBD1 (5 bases). The V end lost 4 bases, the J end lost 7 bases, and 14 bases lay between the germline ends. There are 14 residues in the CDR3. CDR1 MNHNY and CDR2 SVGAGI come from the germline V gene (reference sequence). In DNA, the CDR3 is TGTGCCAGCAGTTTTTTACCGACAGTCCAGCCCCAGCATTTT. Protein product: CASSFLPTVQPQHF.

The V and J genes are TRBV18 and TRBJ1-3; 7 bases align to TRBD1. The V and J ends lost 4 bases and 3 bases, in that order; junction bases with no gene match: 3. There are 14 residues in the CDR3. CDR1 is KGHSH, CDR2 LQKENI, per germline. For the CDR3, the DNA is TGTGCCAGCTCACAGGGGGCTGATGGAAACACCATATATTTT. Translated, it gives CASSQGADGNTIYF.

This clone was recorded only once. The gene calls are TRBV20-1 and TRBJ2-3; unclear D gene. Trimming shortened V by 6 bases and J by 9 bases, and 10 bases separated the two germline ends. Germline V gene sequence: CDR1 DFQATT, CDR2 SNEGSKA (reference sequence). This CDR3 is 10 amino acids long. The CDR3 loop reads CSARVRTQYF. The DNA for the CDR3 is TGCAGTGCCCGTGTCCGGACGCAGTATTTT.

The chain's CDR3 is CASSDRKQGLNTIYF. The DNA of the CDR3 is TGTGCCAGCAGTGACCGTAAACAGGGCCTCAACACCATATATTTT. The chain has TRBV6-4 and TRBJ1-3; D is possibly TRBD1 (6 bases). Germline values: CDR1 MRHNA, CDR2 SNTAGT. This CDR3 has 15 amino acids. The germline V and J ends were trimmed by 2 bases and 7 bases, with 15 bases remaining between them.

This chain links TRBV27 with TRBJ2-5; 7 nucleotides match TRBD2. The germline V gene has CDR1 MNHEY and CDR2 SMNVEV (reference sequence). J gave up 5 bases and V 11 bases, and 14 bases lay outside the gene matches. CDR3 length: 14 residues. The chain's CDR3 is CADGGSHPHETQYF. The CDR3, as DNA: TGTGCCGACGGGGGGAGCCACCCCCACGAGACCCAGTACTTC.

This clone appeared a few times. This same CDR3 is encoded by further DNA sequences in the sample. The CDR3 here is CASSLQGNQPQHF. The CDR3, as DNA: TGTGCCAGCAGTCTACAGGGGAATCAGCCCCAGCATTTT. The V gene is TRBV12-3 or TRBV12-4, the J gene TRBJ1-5, with 7 bases aligning to TRBD1. The ends lost 5 bases at V and 4 bases at J; junction bases unmatched: 2. The length of the CDR3 is 13 residues.